The 8 T cell receptor beta chains in this list originate from one sample, sequenced in a study of T cell repertoires in cytomegalovirus infection. No antigens are known for them. Each CDR3 protein is one row after TCRdb ran MiXCR on the reads. The sample consists of 750,000 to 950,000 distinct CDR3 sequences, almost 30% of them appearing once. The sequencing here drew on cultured CD8+ T cells from PBMCs, taken from culture after CMV antigen stimulation. These receptors all come from a human donor in good health (CMV status not recorded). Some clones in this sample may be carry-over from other donors' samples.

The rearrangement joins TRBV5-5 to TRBJ2-1; no definite D call. The CDR3 totals 11 residues. Looked up from germline, CDR1 is SGHKS and CDR2 is YYEKEE (reference sequence). The germline V and J ends were trimmed by 6 bases and 8 bases, with 9 bases remaining between them. CDR3 DNA: TGTGCCAGCAACTCCCCCGATGAGCAGTTCTTC. Translation gives CASNSPDEQFF. The full variable domain, its missing parts supplied by reference TRBV5-5 and TRBJ2-1, is DAGVTQSPTHLIKTRGQQVTLRCSPISGHKSVSWYQQVLGQGPQFIFQYYEKEERGRGNFPDRFSARQFPNYSSELNVNALLLGDSALYLCASNSPDEQFFGPGTRLTVL.

This clonotype showed up many times. This chain connects TRBV7-9 to TRBJ2-2; 8 bases match TRBD2. CDR3 length: 15 amino acids. The J segment lost 0 bases and the V segment lost 5 bases, leaving 2 bases of the junction unmatched. Germline V gene lookup returns CDR1 SEHNR and CDR2 FQNEAQ (reference sequence). DNA of the CDR3: TGTGCCAGCAGCAGCGGGGGTTCGAACACCGGGGAGCTGTTTTTT. Translating gives CASSSGGSNTGELFF.

This clonotype was counted a few times. The CDR3 protein is CASSLPSGNEQFF. The CDR3, as DNA: TGTGCCAGCAGTCTGCCCTCGGGCAATGAGCAGTTCTTC. The chain combines TRBV28 with TRBJ2-1, with D unclear. The CDR3 has 13 residues. CDR1 MDHEN and CDR2 SYDVKM come from the germline V gene. Trimming cost V 5 bases and J 6 bases, with 11 bases left between them.

The rearrangement links TRBV12-3 or TRBV12-4 to TRBJ1-2; D might be TRBD1 (5 bases). Trimming took 6 bases from V and 6 from J, leaving 14 bases between them. CDR3 length: 13 residues. The DNA of the CDR3 is TGTGCCAGCAGGGGGGGGTTTTCAGATGGCTACACCTTC. Its protein product is CASRGGFSDGYTF.

This clonotype was counted between two and nine times. V gene TRBV27 combines with J gene TRBJ2-1; weak D call: TRBD2 (5 bases). This CDR3 comprises 14 residues. Germline V gene lookup returns CDR1 MNHEY and CDR2 SMNVEV (reference sequence). The ends were cut back, 6 bases at V and 5 bases at J, with 14 bases in the middle. The CDR3 DNA reads TGTGCCAGCAGGAAACTAGACATAAACAATGAGCAGTTCTTC. It encodes CASRKLDINNEQFF.

The V and J genes are TRBV12-3 or TRBV12-4 and TRBJ2-6, with no clear D. There are 15 residues in the CDR3. V lost 5 bases and J 0 bases, leaving 8 bases between the germline ends. The CDR3 DNA follows: TGTGCCAGCAGTCCCGAACCCTCTGGGGCCAACGTCCTGACTTTC. It encodes CASSPEPSGANVLTF.

This clonotype has at least ten counts. V gene TRBV7-9 combines with J gene TRBJ1-1; the match to TRBD1 covers 7 bases. Germline CDR1 and CDR2: SEHNR and FQNEAQ (reference sequence). The CDR3 totals 12 residues. V was clipped by 4 bases and J by 8 bases; unmatched bases: 4. CDR3 region: CASSSQGTEAFF. CDR3 sequence (DNA): TGTGCCAGCAGCTCACAGGGGACCGAAGCTTTCTTT.

This clonotype was observed at least ten times. This chain joins TRBV12-3 or TRBV12-4 and TRBJ2-5, with 12 bases identical to TRBD2. J lost 4 bases, V lost 6 bases, and 3 bases had no gene match. The CDR3 loop spans 14 amino acids. The chain's CDR3 is CASSSSGGVETQYF. CDR3 nucleotides: TGTGCCAGCAGCTCTAGCGGGGGGGTAGAGACCCAGTACTTC.